Sequencing of this TCR beta chain was carried out in a study of cytomegalovirus exposure and HLA in healthy donors. Study as a whole: An earlier analysis identified 117 million unique TCR beta sequences in approximately 170 million T cells. Study findings and constraints: A list of roughly 160 TCR beta chains associated with cytomegalovirus was given. Sequencing artifact likely explains a cluster of highly shared sequence variants. Certain indistinguishable V segments, among them TRBV6-2 and TRBV6-3, were excluded.

The PCR made use of 60 Vbeta and 13 Jbeta primers. Libraries were prepared by immunoSEQ multiplex PCR; TCRdb keeps only in-frame clonotypes and omits some of them. The sample has around 140,000 clones, around 83% seen once. Remarks on this clone: Its specificity is unknown.

The length of the CDR3 is 15 residues. Germline V gene sequence: CDR1 SGHRS, CDR2 YFSETQ. V lost 0 bases and J lost 6, with 13 bases in between. The chain combines TRBV5-1 with TRBJ2-1; D not resolved. This sequence was found in a woman in her 50s in good health and CMV-seropositive. The sequencing input was PBMCs. This chain's CDR3 is CASSLGHPGSNEQFF. The CDR3 region has the DNA TGCGCCAGCAGCTTGGGACACCCTGGTAGCAATGAGCAGTTCTTC.